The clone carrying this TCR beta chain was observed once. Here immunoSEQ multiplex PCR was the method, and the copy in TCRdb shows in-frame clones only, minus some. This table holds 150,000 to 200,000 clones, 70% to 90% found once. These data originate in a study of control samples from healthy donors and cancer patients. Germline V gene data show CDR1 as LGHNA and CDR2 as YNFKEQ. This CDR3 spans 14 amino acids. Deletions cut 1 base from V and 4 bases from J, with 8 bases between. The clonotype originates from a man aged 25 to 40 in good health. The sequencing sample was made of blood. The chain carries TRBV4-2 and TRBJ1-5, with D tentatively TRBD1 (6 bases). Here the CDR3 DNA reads TGTGCCAGCAGCCAAGGGACAGATAATCAGCCCCAGCATTTT. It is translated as CASSQGTDNQPQHF.